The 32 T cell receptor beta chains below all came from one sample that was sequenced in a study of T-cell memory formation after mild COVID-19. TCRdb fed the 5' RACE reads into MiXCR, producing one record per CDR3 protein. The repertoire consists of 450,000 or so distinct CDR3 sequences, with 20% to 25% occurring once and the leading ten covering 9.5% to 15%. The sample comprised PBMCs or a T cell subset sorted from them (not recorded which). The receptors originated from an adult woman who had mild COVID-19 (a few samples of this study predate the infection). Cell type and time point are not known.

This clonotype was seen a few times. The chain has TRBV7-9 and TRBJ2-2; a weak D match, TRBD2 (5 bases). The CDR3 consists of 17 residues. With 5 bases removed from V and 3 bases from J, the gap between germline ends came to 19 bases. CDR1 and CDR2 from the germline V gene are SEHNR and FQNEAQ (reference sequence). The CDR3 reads CASSLSGEGFYTGELFF. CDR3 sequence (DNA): TGTGCCAGCAGCCTTAGTGGCGAGGGATTTTACACCGGGGAGCTGTTTTTT.

DNA of the CDR3: TGTGCCAGCAGGGCCCCCAGCAGTTACGAGCAGTACTTC. Its protein is CASRAPSSYEQYF. The chain uses TRBV2 and TRBJ2-7; D call uncertain. Germline CDR1 is SNHLY and CDR2 is FYNNEI. The germline V and J ends were trimmed by 6 bases and 4 bases, with 13 bases remaining between them. The length of the CDR3 is 13 residues.

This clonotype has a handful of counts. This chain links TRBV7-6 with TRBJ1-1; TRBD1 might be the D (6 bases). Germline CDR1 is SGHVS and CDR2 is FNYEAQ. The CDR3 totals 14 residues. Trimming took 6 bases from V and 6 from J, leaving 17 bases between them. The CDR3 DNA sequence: TGTGCCAGCAGTCCAGGGGTAGAAAGAGCTGAAGCTTTCTTT. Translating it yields CASSPGVERAEAFF.

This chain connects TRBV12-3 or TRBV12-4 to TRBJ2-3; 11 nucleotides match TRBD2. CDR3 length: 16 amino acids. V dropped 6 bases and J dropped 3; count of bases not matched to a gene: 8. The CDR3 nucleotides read TGTGCCAGCAGGCCAAGACTAGCGGGAAGTACAGATACGCAGTATTTT. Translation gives CASRPRLAGSTDTQYF.

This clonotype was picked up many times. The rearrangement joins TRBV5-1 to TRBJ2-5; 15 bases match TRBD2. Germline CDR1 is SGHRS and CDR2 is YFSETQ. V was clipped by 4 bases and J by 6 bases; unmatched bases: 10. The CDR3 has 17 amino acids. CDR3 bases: TGCGCCAGCAGCAATACAAGGACTAGCGGGGGGGTTCAGACCCAGTACTTC. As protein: CASSNTRTSGGVQTQYF.

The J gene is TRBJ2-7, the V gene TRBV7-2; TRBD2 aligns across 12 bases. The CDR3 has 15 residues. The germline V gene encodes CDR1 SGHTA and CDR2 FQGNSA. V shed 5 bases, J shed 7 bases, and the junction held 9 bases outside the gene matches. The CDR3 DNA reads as TGTGCCAGCAGCCCTAGCGGGAGGGGGTCGAGAGAGCAGTACTTC. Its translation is CASSPSGRGSREQYF.

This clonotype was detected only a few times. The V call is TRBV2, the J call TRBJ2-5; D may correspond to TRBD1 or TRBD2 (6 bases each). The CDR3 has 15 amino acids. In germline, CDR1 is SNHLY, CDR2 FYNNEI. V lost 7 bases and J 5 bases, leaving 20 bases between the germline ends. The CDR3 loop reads CASKVDGGSGETQYF. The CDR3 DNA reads TGTGCCAGCAAGGTCGACGGGGGCTCCGGGGAGACCCAGTACTTC.

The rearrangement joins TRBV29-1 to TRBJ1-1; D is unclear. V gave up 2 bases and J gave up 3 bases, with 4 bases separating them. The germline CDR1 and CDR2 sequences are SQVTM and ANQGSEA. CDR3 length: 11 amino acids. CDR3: CSVEIDTEAFF. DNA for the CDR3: TGCAGCGTTGAAATTGACACTGAAGCTTTCTTT.

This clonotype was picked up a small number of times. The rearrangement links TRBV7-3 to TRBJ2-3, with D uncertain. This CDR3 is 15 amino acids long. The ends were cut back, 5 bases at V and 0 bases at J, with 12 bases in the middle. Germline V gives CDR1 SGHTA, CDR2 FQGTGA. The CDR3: CASSPKDGSTDTQYF. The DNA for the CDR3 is TGTGCCAGCAGCCCAAAGGACGGAAGCACAGATACGCAGTATTTT.

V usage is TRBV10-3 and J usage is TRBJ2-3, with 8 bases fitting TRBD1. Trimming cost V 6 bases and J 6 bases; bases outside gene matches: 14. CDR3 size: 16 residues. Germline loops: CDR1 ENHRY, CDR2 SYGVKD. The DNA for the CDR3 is TGTGCCATCAGGGATCAGGACAGGGCCGGAGGGGATACGCAGTATTTT. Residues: CAIRDQDRAGGDTQYF.

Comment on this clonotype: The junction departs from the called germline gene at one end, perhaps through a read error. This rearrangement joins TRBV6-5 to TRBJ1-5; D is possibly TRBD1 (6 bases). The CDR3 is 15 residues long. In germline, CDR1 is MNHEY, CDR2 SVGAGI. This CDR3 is CASSHSEGPGTPQHF. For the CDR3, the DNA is TGTGCCAGCAGTCACTCTGAAGGCCCAGGGACACCCCAGCATTTT.

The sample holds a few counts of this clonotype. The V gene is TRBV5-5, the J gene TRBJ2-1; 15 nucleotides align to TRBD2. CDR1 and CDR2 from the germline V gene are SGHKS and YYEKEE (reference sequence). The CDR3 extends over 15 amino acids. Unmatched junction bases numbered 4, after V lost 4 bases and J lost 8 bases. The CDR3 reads CASSRGTSGGYEQFF. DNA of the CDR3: TGTGCCAGCAGCCGAGGGACTAGCGGGGGGTATGAGCAGTTCTTC.

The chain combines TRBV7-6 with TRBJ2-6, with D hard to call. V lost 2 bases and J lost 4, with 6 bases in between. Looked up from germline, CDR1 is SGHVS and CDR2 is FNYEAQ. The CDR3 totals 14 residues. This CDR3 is CASSLIAGANVLTF. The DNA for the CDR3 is TGTGCCAGCAGCTTAATAGCCGGGGCCAACGTCCTGACTTTC.

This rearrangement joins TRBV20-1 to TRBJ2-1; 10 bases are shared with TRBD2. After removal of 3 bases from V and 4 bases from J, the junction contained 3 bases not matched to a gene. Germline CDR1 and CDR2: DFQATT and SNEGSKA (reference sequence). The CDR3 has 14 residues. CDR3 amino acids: CSARGTSEYNEQFF. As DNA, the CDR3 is TGCAGTGCTAGGGGGACTAGCGAGTACAATGAGCAGTTCTTC.

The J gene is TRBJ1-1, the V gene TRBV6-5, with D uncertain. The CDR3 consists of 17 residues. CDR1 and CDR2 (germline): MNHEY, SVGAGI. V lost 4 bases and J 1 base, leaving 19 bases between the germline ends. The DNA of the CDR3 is TGTGCCAGCAGTTCCACTATTGGAGGTTTAAAGAACACTGAAGCTTTCTTT. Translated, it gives CASSSTIGGLKNTEAFF.

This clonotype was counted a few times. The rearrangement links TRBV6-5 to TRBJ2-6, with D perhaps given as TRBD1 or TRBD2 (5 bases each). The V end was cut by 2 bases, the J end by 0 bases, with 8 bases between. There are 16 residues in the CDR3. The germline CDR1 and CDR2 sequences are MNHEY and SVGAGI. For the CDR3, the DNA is TGTGCCAGCAGTTACGGGGGAGCCTCTGGGGCCAACGTCCTGACTTTC. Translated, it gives CASSYGGASGANVLTF.

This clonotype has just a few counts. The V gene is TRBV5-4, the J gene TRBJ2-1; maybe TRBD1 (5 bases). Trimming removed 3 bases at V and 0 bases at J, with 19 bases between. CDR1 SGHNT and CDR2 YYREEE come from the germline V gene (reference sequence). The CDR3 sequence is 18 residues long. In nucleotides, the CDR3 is TGTGCCAGCAGCTCCTTTAGGGGTCCCCAAAGCTCCTACAATGAGCAGTTCTTC. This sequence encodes CASSSFRGPQSSYNEQFF.

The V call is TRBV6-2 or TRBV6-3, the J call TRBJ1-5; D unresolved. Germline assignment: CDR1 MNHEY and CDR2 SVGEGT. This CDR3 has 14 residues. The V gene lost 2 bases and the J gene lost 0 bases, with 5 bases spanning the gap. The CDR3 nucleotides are TGTGCCAGCAGTTACGGATATAGCAATCAGCCCCAGCATTTT. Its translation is CASSYGYSNQPQHF.

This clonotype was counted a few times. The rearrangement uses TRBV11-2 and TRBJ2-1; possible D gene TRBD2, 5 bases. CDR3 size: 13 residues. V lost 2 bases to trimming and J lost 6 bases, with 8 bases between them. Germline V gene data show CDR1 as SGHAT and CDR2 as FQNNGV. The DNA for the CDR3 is TGTGCCAGCAGCTTACGTCGGGGCAATGAGCAGTTCTTC. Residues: CASSLRRGNEQFF.

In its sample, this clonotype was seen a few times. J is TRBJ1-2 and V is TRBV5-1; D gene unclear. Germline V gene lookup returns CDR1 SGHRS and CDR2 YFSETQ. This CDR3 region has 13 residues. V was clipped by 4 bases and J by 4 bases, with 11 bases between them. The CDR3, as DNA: TGCGCCAGCAGCACCGTCGGCAGCTATGGCTACACCTTC. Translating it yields CASSTVGSYGYTF.

In DNA form, the CDR3 reads TGTGCCAGCAGCTCACTCCGGGAGGGACTAGGCCACCGGTTCTTC. The encoded protein is CASSSLREGLGHRFF. The chain employs TRBV7-2 and TRBJ2-1; 8 positions agree with TRBD2. Trimming removed 4 bases from V and 15 bases from J; junction bases left unmatched: 17. The CDR3 covers 15 residues. Germline loops: CDR1 SGHTA, CDR2 FQGNSA. Looking up the rest from reference TRBV7-2 and TRBJ2-1 gives the full variable domain: GAGVSQSPSNKVTEKGKDVELRCDPISGHTALYWYRQSLGQGLEFLIYFQGNSAPDKSGLPSDRFSAERTGGSVSTLTIQRTQQEDSAVYLCASSSLREGLGHRFFGPGTRLTVL.

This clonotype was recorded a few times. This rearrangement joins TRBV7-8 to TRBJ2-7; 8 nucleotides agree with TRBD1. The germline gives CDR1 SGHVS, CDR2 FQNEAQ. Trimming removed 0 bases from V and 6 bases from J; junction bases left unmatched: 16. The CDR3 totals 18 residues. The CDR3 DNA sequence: TGTGCCAGCAGCTTAGCGAAATGGGGACAGGTCGGGAGTGCCGAGCAGTACTTC. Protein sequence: CASSLAKWGQVGSAEQYF.

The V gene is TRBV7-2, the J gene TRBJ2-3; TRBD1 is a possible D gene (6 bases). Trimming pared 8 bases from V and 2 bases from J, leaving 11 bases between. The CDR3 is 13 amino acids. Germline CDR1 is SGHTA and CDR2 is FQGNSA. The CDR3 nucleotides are TGTGCCAGCGGGACACTTTACACAGATACGCAGTATTTT. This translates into CASGTLYTDTQYF.

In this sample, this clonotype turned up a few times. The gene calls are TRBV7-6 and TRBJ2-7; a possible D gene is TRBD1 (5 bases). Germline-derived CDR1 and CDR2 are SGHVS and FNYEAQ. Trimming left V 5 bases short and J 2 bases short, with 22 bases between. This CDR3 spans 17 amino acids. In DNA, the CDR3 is TGTGCCAGCAGCCCCCTAGTGGGCAGGGCGACTCCCTACGAGCAGTACTTC. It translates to CASSPLVGRATPYEQYF.

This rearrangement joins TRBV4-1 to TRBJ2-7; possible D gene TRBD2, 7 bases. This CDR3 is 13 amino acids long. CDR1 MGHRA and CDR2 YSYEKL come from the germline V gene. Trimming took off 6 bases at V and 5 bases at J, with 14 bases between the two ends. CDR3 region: CASRHTGGHEQYF. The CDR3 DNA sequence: TGCGCCAGCAGGCATACGGGGGGCCACGAGCAGTACTTC.

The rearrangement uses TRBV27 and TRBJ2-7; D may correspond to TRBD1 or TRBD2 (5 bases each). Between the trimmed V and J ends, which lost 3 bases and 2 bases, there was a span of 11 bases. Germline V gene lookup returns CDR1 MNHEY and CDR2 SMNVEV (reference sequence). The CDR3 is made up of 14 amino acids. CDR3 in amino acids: CASSFYPGPYEQYF. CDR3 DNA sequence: TGTGCCAGCAGTTTTTATCCGGGGCCCTACGAGCAGTACTTC.

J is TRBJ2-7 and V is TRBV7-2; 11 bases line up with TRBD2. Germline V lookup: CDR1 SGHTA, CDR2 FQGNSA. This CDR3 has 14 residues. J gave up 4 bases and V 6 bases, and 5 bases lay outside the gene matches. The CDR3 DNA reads TGTGCCAGCAGGCAGGGACTAGCGGCTTACGAGCAGTACTTC. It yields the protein CASRQGLAAYEQYF.

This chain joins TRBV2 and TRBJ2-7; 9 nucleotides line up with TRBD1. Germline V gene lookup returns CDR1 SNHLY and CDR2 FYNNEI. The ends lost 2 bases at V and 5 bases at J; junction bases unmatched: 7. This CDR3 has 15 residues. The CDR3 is CASSEMGTGFHEQYF. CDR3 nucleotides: TGTGCCAGCAGTGAAATGGGGACAGGGTTCCACGAGCAGTACTTC.

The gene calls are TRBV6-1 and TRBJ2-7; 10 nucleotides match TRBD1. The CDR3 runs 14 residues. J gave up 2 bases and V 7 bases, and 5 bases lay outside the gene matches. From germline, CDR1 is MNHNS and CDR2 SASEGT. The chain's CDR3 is CASKKGQGPYEQYF. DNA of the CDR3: TGTGCCAGCAAAAAGGGACAGGGGCCCTACGAGCAGTACTTC.

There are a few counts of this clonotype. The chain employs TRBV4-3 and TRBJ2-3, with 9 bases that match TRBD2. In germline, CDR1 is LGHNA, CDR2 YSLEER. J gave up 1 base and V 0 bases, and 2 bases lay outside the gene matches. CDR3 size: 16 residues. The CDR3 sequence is CASSQESSGGTDTQYF. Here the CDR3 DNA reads TGCGCCAGCAGCCAAGAATCTAGCGGGGGCACAGATACGCAGTATTTT.

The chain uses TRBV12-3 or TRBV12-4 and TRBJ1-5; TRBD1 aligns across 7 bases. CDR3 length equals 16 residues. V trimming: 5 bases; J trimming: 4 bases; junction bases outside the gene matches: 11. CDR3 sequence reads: CASSRARDRINQPQHF. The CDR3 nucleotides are TGTGCCAGCAGTAGAGCCCGGGACAGAATAAATCAGCCCCAGCATTTT.

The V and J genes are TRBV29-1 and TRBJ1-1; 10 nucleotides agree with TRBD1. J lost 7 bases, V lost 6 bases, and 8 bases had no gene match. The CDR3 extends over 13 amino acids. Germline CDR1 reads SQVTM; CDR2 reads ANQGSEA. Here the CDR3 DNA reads TGCAGCGTGGCCGGGACAGGGGATGATGAAGCTTTCTTT. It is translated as CSVAGTGDDEAFF.